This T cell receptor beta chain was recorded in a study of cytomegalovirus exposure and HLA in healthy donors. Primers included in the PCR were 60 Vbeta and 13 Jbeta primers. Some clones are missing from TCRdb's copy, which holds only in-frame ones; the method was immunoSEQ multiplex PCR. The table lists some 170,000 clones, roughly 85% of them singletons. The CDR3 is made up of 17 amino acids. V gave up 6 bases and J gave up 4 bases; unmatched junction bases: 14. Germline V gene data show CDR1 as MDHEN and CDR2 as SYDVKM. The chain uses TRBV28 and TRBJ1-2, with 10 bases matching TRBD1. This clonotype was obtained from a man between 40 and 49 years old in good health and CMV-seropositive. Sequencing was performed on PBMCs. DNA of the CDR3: TGTGCCAGCAGAAGTCGGGGGACAGGGGTGTTCCTCTATGGCTACACCTTC. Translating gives CASRSRGTGVFLYGYTF.